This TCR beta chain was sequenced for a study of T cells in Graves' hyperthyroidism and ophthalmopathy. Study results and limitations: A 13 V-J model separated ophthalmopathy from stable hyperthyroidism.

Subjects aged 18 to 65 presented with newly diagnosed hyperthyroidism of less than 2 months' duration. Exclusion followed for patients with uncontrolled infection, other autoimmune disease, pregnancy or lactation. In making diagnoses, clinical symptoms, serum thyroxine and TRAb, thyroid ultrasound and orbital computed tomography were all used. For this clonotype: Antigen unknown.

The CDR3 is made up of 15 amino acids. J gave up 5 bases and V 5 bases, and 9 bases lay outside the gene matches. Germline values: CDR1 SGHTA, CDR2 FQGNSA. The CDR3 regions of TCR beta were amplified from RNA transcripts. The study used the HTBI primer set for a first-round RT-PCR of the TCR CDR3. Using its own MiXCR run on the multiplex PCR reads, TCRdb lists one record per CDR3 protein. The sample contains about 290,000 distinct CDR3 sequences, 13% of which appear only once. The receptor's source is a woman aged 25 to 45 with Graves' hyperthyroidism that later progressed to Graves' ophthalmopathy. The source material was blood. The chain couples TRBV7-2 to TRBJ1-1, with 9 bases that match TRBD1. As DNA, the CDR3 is TGTGCCAGCAGCGGGGGGACAGGGAGGGGGACTGAAGCTTTCTTT. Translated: CASSGGTGRGTEAFF.